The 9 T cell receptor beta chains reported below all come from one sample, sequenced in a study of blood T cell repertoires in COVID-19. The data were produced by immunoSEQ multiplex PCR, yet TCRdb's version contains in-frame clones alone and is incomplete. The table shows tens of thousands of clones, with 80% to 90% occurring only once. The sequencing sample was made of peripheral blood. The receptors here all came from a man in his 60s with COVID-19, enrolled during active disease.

CDR3 sequence: CASSKNFSMNTEAFF. CDR3 DNA sequence: TGTGCCAGCAGCAAGAACTTTTCAATGAACACTGAAGCTTTCTTT. This sequence joins TRBV21-1 and TRBJ1-1. TRBV21-1 is recorded as a pseudogene. This CDR3 is 15 amino acids long.

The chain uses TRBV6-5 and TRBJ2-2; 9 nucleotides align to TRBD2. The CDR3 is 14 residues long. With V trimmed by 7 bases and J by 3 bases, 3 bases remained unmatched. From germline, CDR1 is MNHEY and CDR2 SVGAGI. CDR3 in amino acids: CASMRGGDTGELFF. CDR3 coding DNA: TGTGCCAGCATGCGCGGGGGGGACACCGGGGAGCTGTTTTTT.

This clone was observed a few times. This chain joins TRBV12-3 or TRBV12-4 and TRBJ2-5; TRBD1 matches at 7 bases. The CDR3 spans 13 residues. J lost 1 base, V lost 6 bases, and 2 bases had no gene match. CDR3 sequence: CASSRGSQETQYF. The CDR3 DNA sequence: TGTGCCAGCAGCAGGGGGTCCCAAGAGACCCAGTACTTC.

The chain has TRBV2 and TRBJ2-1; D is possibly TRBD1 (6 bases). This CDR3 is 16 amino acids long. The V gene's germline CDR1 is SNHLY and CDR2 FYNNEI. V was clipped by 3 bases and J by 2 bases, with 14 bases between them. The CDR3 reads CASSEVGAMTYNEQFF. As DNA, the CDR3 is TGTGCCAGCAGTGAGGTGGGGGCGATGACCTACAATGAGCAGTTCTTC.

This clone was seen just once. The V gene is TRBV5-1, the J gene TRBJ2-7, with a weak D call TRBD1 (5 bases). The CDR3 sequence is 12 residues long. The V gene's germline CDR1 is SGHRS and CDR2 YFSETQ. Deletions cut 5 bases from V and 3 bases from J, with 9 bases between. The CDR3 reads CASRQDFYEQYF. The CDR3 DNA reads TGCGCCAGCAGACAGGATTTCTACGAGCAGTACTTC.

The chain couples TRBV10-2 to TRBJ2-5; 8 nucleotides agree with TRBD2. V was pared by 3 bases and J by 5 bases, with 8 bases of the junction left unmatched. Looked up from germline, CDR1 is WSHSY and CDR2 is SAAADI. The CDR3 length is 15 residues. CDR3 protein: CASSDGGAGVETQYF. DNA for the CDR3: TGCGCCAGCAGTGACGGGGGGGCCGGCGTTGAGACCCAGTACTTC.

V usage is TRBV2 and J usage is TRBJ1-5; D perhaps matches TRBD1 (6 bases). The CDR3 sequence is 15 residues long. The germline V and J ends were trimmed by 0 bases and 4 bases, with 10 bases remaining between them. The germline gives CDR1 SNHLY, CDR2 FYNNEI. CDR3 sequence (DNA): TGTGCCAGCAGTGAAGCATCAGGGGCGAATCAGCCCCAGCATTTT. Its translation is CASSEASGANQPQHF.

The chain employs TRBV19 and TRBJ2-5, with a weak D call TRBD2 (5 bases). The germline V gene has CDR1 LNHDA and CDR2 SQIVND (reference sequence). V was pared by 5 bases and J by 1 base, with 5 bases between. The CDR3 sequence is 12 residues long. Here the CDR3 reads CASSRGQETQYF. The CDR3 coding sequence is TGTGCCAGTAGTCGGGGCCAAGAGACCCAGTACTTC. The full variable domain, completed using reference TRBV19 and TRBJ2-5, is DGGITQSPKYLFRKEGQNVTLSCEQNLNHDAMYWYRQDPGQGLRLIYYSQIVNDFQKGDIAEGYSVSREKKESFPLTVTSAQKNPTAFYLCASSRGQETQYFGPGTRLLVL.

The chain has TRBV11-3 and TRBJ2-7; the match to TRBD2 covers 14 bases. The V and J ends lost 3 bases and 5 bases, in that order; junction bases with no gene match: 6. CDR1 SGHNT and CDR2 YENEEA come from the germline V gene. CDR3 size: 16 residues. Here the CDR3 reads CASSFGLAGGKHEQYF. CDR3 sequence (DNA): TGTGCCAGCAGCTTTGGACTAGCGGGAGGCAAACACGAGCAGTACTTC.